The 4 T cell receptor beta chains in this list originate from one sample, sequenced in a study of T cell responses to AZD1222 COVID-19 vaccine. Assay used: immunoSEQ multiplex PCR; TCRdb lists only in-frame clones, some missing. Among about 54,000 clones listed, 80% to 90% were seen once. The input for sequencing was peripheral blood, taken on day 0 of AZD1222 vaccination. All receptors derive from an adult in good health.

In the case of this clone: Additional DNA sequences in this sample encode the identical CDR3. The CDR3 region has the DNA TGTGCCTGGAGTGGCGGAACCTACGAGCAGTACTTC. As protein: CAWSGGTYEQYF. This chain connects TRBV30 to TRBJ2-7; D uncertain. The CDR3 spans 12 residues. V was cut by 1 base and J by 2 bases, with 6 bases left in between. Germline values: CDR1 GTSNPN, CDR2 SVGIG (reference sequence).

This chain joins TRBV11-3 and TRBJ2-7; TRBD1 is a possible D gene (5 bases). The germline CDR1 and CDR2 sequences are SGHNT and YENEEA. The V and J ends lost 0 bases and 6 bases respectively, with 6 bases between them. The CDR3 runs to 12 residues. The CDR3 region is CASSLDRAEQYF. The CDR3 DNA sequence: TGTGCCAGCAGCTTAGACAGGGCCGAGCAGTACTTC.

This chain uses TRBV19 with TRBJ1-5, with unresolved D. CDR1 is LNHDA, CDR2 SQIVND, per germline (reference sequence). This CDR3 region has 12 residues. Trimming removed 5 bases from V and 4 bases from J, with 6 bases in between. CDR3 nucleotides: TGTGCCAGTAGTGTCCAGAATCAGCCCCAGCATTTT. It codes for CASSVQNQPQHF. The full variable domain, with the rest looked up from reference TRBV19 and TRBJ1-5, is DGGITQSPKYLFRKEGQNVTLSCEQNLNHDAMYWYRQDPGQGLRLIYYSQIVNDFQKGDIAEGYSVSREKKESFPLTVTSAQKNPTAFYLCASSVQNQPQHFGDGTRLSIL.

The V call is TRBV19, the J call TRBJ1-1; 8 bases are a match to TRBD1. The J segment lost 5 bases and the V segment lost 3 bases, leaving 5 bases of the junction unmatched. This CDR3 is 14 amino acids long. Germline V gives CDR1 LNHDA, CDR2 SQIVND (reference sequence). In nucleotides, the CDR3 is TGTGCCAGTAGTATTAGGACAGGGCCTACTGAAGCTTTCTTT. Its translation is CASSIRTGPTEAFF.